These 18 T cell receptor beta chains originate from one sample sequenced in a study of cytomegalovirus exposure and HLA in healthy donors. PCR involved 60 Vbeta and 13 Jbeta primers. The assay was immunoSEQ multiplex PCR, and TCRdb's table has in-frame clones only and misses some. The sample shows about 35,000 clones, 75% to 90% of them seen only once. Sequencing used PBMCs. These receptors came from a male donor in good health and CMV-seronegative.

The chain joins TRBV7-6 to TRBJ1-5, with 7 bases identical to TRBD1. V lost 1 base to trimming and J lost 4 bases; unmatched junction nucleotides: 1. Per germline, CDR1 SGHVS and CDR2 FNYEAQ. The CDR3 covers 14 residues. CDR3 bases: TGTGCCAGCAGCTTAGGCAGGGGGAATCAGCCCCAGCATTTT. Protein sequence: CASSLGRGNQPQHF.

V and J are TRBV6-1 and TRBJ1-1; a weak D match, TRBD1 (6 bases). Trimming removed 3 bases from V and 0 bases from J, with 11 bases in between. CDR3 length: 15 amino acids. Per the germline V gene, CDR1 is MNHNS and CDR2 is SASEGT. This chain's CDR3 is CASSDQGMLNTEAFF. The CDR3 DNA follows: TGTGCCAGCAGTGACCAGGGGATGCTGAACACTGAAGCTTTCTTT.

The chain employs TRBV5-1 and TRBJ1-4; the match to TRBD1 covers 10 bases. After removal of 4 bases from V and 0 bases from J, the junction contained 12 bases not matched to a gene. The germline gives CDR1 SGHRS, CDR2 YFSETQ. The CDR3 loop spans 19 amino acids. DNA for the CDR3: TGCGCCAGCAGCGTAAGGGACAGGGGTTCTTTTGCAACTAATGAAAAACTGTTTTTT. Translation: CASSVRDRGSFATNEKLFF.

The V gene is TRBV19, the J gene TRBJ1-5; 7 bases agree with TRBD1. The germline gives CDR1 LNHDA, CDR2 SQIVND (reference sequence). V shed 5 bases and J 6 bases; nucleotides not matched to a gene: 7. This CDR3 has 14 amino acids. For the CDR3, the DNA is TGTGCCAGTAGTTTCCCGACAGGGTTTCAGCCCCAGCATTTT. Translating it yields CASSFPTGFQPQHF.

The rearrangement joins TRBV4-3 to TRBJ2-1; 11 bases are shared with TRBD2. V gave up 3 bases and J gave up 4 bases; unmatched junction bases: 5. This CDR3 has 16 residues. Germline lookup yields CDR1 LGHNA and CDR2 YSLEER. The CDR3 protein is CASSQLTSGRYNEQFF. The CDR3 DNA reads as TGCGCCAGCAGCCAGCTTACTAGCGGGAGATACAATGAGCAGTTCTTC.

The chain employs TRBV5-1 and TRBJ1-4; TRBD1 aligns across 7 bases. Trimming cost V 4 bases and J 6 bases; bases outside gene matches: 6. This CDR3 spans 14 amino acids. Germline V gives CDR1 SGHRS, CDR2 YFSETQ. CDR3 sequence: CASSIGTDYEKLFF. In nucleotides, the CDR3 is TGCGCCAGCAGCATAGGGACAGACTATGAAAAACTGTTTTTT.

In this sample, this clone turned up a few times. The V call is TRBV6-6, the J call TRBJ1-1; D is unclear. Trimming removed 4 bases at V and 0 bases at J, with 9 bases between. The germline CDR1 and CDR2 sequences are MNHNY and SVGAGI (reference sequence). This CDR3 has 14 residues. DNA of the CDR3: TGTGCCAGCAGTTCCCCAGGCATGAACACTGAAGCTTTCTTT. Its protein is CASSSPGMNTEAFF.

The CDR3 reads CASSVSLNTEAFF. CDR3 sequence (DNA): TGTGCCAGCAGCGTAAGCCTGAACACTGAAGCTTTCTTT. This chain joins TRBV9 and TRBJ1-1; the D is unclear. Germline lookup yields CDR1 SGDLS and CDR2 YYNGEE. Trimming cost V 1 base and J 0 bases, with 4 bases left between them. This CDR3 is built from 13 residues.

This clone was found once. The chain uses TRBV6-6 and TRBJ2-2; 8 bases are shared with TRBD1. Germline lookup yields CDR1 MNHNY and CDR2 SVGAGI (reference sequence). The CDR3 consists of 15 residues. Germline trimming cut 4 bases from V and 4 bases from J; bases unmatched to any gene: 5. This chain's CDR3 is CASSSDREATGELFF. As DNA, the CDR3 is TGTGCCAGCAGTTCGGACAGGGAGGCCACCGGGGAGCTGTTTTTT.

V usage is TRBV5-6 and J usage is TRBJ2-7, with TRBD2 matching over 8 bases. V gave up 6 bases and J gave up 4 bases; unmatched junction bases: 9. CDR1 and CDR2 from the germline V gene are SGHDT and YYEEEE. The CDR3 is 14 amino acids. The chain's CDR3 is CASNPGLGNYEQYF. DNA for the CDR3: TGTGCCAGCAATCCGGGACTAGGCAATTACGAGCAGTACTTC.

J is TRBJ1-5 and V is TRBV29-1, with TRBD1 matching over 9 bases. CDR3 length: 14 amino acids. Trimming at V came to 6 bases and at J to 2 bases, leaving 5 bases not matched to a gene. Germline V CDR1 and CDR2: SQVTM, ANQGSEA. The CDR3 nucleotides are TGCAGCGTCATACAGGGGGCAGGCAATCAGCCCCAGCATTTT. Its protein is CSVIQGAGNQPQHF.

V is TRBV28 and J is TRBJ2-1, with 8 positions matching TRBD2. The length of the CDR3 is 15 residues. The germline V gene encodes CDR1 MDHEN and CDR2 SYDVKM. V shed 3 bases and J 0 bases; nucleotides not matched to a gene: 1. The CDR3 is CASSFTSGSYNEQFF. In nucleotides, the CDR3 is TGTGCCAGCAGTTTCACTAGCGGCTCCTACAATGAGCAGTTCTTC.

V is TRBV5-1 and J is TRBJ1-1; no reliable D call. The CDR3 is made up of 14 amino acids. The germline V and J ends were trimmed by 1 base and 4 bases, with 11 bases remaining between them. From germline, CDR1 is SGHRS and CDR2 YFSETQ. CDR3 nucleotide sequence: TGCGCCAGCAGCTTGTCCCGGGGTGGCACTGAAGCTTTCTTT. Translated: CASSLSRGGTEAFF.

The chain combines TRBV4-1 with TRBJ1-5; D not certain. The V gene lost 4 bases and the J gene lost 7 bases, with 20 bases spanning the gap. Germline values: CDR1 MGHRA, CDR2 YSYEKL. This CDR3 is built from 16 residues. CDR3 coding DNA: TGCGCCAGCAGCCCCCGGGAAGTTTCTGTTGTGCAGCCCCAGCATTTT. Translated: CASSPREVSVVQPQHF.

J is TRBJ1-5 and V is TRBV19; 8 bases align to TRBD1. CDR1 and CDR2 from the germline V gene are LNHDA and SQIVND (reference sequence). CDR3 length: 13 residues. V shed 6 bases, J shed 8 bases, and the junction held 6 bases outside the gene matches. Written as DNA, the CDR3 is TGTGCCAGTAGAGGACAGGGTCTGGAGCCCCAGCATTTT. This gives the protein CASRGQGLEPQHF. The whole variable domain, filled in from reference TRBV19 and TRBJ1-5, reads DGGITQSPKYLFRKEGQNVTLSCEQNLNHDAMYWYRQDPGQGLRLIYYSQIVNDFQKGDIAEGYSVSREKKESFPLTVTSAQKNPTAFYLCASRGQGLEPQHFGDGTRLSIL.

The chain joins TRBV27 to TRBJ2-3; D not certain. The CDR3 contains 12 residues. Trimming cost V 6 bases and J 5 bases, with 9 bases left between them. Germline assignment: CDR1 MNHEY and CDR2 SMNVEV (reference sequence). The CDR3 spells CASRGIRDTQYF. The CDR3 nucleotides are TGTGCCAGCAGGGGCATCAGAGATACGCAGTATTTT.

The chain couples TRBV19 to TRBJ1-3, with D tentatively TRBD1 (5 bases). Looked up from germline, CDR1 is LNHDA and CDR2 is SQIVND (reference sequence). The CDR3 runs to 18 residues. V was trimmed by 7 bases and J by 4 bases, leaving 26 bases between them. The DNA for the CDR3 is TGTGCCAGTACCCTACCTAAGGGGAGGGGAGAATCCGGAAACACCATATATTTT. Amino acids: CASTLPKGRGESGNTIYF.

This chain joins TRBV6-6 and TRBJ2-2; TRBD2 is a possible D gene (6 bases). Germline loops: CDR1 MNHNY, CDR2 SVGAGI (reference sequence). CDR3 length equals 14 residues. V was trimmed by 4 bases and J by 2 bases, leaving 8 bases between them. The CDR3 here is CASSFAGNTGELFF. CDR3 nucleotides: TGTGCCAGCAGTTTTGCGGGAAACACCGGGGAGCTGTTTTTT.